This T cell receptor beta chain was found in a study of T cells in Graves' hyperthyroidism and ophthalmopathy. The CDR3 consists of 13 residues. Per the germline V gene, CDR1 is SGHRS and CDR2 is YFSETQ. The germline V and J ends were trimmed by 8 bases and 8 bases, with 19 bases remaining between them. RNA transcripts gave rise to amplified TCR beta CDR3 regions. First-round RT-PCR of the TCR CDR3 relied on the HTBI primer set. TCRdb analysed the multiplex PCR reads with MiXCR anew, one entry per CDR3 protein. The sample has roughly 240,000 distinct CDR3 sequences, 16% seen once. This clonotype was seen repeatedly, ten times or more.

The rearrangement joins TRBV5-1 to TRBJ2-5; D may be TRBD2 (5 bases). The sequenced sample consisted of blood. The source of this sequence is a woman aged 18-30 years with Graves' ophthalmopathy. This chain's CDR3 is CASAGVHGDTQYF. CDR3 coding DNA: TGCGCCAGTGCCGGGGTCCATGGGGATACCCAGTACTTC.